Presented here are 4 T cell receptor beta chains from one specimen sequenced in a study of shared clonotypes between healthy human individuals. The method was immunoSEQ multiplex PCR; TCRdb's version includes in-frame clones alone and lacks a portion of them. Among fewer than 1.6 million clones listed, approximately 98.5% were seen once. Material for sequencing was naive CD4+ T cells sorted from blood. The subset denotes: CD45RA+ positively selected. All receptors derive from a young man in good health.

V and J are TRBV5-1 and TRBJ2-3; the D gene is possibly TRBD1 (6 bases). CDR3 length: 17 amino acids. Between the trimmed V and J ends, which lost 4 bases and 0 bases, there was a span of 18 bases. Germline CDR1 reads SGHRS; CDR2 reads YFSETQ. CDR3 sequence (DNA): TGCGCCAGCAGCCTGGACCTGGACAGCCGGAGCACAGATACGCAGTATTTT. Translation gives CASSLDLDSRSTDTQYF.

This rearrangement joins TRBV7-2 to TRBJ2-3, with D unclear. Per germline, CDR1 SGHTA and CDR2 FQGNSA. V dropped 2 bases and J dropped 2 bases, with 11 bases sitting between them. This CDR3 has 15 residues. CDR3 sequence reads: CASSLKATVTDTQYF. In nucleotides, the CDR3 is TGTGCCAGCAGCTTAAAAGCGACGGTCACAGATACGCAGTATTTT.

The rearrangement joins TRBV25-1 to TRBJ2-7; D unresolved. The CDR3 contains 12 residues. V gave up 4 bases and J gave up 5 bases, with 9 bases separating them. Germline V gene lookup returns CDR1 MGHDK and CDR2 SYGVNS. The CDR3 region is CASSVARHEQYF. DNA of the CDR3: TGTGCCAGCAGTGTGGCCAGGCACGAGCAGTACTTC.

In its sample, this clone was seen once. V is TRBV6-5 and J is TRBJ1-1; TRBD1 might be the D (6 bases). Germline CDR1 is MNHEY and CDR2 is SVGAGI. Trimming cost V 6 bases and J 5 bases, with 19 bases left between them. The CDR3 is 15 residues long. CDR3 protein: CASSSTGSPKTEAFF. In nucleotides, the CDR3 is TGTGCCAGCAGCTCTACAGGGTCCCCGAAGACTGAAGCTTTCTTT.